Below, one T cell receptor beta chain is given with its context. The sample comes from a study of T cell changes during pregnancy in multiple sclerosis. Per germline, CDR1 SGHTA and CDR2 FQGTGA. V was pared by 5 bases and J by 7 bases, with 12 bases between. This CDR3 contains 13 residues. Data came from immunoSEQ multiplex PCR; TCRdb stores just in-frame clones and leaves some out. In the table there are tens of thousands of clones, around 93% of which are singletons. The input for sequencing was peripheral blood, taken before pregnancy. This TCR came from a female donor with multiple sclerosis, enrolled in a pregnancy study. The gene calls are TRBV7-3 and TRBJ2-1, with D maybe TRBD2 (7 bases). The CDR3 DNA sequence: TGTGCCAGCAGCGGGGGGGCCAATAATGAGCAGTTCTTC. Translating gives CASSGGANNEQFF.